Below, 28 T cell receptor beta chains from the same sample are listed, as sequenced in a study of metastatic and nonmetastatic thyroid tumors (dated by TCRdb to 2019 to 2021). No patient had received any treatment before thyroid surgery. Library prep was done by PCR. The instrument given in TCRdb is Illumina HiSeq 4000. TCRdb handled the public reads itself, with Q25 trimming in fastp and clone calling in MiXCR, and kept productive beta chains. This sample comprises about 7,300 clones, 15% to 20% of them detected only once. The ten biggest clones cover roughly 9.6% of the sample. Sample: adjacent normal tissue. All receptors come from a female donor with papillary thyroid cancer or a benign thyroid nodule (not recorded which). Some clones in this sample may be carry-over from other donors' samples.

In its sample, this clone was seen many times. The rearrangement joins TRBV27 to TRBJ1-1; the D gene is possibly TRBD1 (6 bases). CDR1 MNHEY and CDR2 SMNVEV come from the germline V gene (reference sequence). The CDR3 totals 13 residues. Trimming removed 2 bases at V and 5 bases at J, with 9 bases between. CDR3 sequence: CASSLGRGTEAFF. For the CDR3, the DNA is TGTGCCAGCAGTTTAGGCAGGGGAACTGAAGCTTTCTTT.

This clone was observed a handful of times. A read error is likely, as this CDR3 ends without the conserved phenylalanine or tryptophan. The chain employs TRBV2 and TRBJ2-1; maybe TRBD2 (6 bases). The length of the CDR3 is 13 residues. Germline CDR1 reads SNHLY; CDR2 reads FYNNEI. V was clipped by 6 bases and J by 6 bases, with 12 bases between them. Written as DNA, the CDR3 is TGTGCCAGCAGCGCGGGACCAGTCAATGAGCAGTTCCTC. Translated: CASSAGPVNEQFL.

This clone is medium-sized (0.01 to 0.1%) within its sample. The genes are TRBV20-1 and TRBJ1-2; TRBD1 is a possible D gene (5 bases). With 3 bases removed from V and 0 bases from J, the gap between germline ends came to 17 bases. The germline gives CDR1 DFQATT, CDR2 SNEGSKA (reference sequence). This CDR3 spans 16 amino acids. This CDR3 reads CSARGASGRANYGYTF. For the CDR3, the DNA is TGCAGTGCTAGGGGCGCCTCAGGCAGGGCTAACTATGGCTACACCTTC.

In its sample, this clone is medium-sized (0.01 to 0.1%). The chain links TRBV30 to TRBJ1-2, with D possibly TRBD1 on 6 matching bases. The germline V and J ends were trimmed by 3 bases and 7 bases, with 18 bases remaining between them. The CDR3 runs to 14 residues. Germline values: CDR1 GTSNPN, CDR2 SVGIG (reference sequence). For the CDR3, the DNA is TGTGCCTGGAGCGAGGGCAGGGGATCGGCTGGCTACACCTTC. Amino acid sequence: CAWSEGRGSAGYTF. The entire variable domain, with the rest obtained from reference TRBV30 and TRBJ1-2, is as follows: SQTIHQWPATLVQPVGSPLSLECTVEGTSNPNLYWYRQAAGRGLQLLFYSVGIGQISSEVPQNLSASRPQDRQFILSSKKLLLSDSGFYLCAWSEGRGSAGYTFGSGTRLTVV.

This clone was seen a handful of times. In DNA form, the CDR3 reads TGTGCCAGCAGCTTAGATTCGGCAGGGAACTATGGCTACACCTTC. The encoded protein is CASSLDSAGNYGYTF. The J gene is TRBJ1-2, the V gene TRBV11-2; TRBD1 is a possible D gene (5 bases). Germline V gene sequence: CDR1 SGHAT, CDR2 FQNNGV. This CDR3 comprises 15 residues. Trimming pared 0 bases from V and 2 bases from J, leaving 10 bases between. Full variable domain (remainder filled in from reference TRBV11-2 and TRBJ1-2): EAGVAQSPRYKIIEKRQSVAFWCNPISGHATLYWYQQILGQGPKLLIQFQNNGVVDDSQLPKDRFSAERLKGVDSTLKIQPAKLEDSAVYLCASSLDSAGNYGYTFGSGTRLTVV.

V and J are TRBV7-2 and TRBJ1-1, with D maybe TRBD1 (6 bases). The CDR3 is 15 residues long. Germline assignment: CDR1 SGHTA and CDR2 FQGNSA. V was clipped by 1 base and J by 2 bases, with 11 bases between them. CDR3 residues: CASSLGSGGNTEAFF. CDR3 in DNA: TGTGCCAGCAGCTTAGGGTCCGGGGGCAACACTGAAGCTTTCTTT.

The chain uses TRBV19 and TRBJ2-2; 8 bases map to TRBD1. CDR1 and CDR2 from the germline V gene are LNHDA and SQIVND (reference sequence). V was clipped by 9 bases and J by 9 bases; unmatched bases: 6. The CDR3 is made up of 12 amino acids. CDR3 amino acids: CASKRQGRELFF. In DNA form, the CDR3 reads TGTGCCAGCAAAAGACAGGGGAGGGAGCTGTTTTTT.

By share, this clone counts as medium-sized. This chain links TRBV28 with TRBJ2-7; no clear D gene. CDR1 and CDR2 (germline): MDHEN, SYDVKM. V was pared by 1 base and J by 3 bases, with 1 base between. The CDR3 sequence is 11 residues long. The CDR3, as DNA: TGTGCCAGCAGTTTATTCTACGAGCAGTACTTC. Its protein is CASSLFYEQYF. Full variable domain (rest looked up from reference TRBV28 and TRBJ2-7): DVKVTQSSRYLVKRTGEKVFLECVQDMDHENMFWYRQDPGLGLRLIYFSYDVKMKEKGDIPEGYSVSREKKERFSLILESASTNQTSMYLCASSLFYEQYFGPGTRLTVT.

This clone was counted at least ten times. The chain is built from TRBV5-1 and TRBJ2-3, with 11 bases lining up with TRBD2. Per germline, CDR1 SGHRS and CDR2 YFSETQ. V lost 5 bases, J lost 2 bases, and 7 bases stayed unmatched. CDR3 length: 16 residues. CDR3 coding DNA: TGCGCCAGCAGTAGGCTAGCGGGGGGACTCACAGATACGCAGTATTTT. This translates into CASSRLAGGLTDTQYF. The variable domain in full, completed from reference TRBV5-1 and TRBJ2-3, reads KAGVTQTPRYLIKTRGQQVTLSCSPISGHRSVSWYQQTPGQGLQFLFEYFSETQRNKGNFPGRFSGRQFSNSRSEMNVSTLELGDSALYLCASSRLAGGLTDTQYFGPGTRLTVL.

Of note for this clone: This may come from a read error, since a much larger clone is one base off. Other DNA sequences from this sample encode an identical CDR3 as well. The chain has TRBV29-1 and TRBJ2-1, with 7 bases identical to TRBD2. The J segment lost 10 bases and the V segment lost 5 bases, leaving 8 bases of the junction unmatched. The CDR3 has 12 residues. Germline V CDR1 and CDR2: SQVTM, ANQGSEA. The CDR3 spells CSVRTSFDEQFF. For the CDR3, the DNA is TGCAGCGTTCGGACTAGTTTCGACGAGCAGTTCTTC.

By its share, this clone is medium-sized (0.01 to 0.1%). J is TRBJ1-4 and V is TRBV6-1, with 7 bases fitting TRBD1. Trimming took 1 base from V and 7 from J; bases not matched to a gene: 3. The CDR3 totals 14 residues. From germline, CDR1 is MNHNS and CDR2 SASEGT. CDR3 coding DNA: TGTGCCAGCAGTGAAGGACAGGGCCCTGAAAAACTGTTTTTT. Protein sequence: CASSEGQGPEKLFF.

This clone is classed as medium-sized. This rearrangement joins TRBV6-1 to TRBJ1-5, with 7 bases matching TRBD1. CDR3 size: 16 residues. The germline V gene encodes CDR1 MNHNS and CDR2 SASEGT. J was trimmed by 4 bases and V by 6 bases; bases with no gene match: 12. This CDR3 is CASSPYSQGFNQPQHF. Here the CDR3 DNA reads TGTGCCAGCAGCCCCTACTCACAGGGGTTTAATCAGCCCCAGCATTTT.

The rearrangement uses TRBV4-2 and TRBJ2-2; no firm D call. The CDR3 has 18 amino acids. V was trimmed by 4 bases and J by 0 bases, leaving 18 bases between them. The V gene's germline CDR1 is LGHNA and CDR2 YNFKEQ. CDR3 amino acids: CASSLGAWGSTNTGELFF. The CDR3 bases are TGTGCCAGCAGCCTAGGCGCATGGGGAAGTACGAACACCGGGGAGCTGTTTTTT.

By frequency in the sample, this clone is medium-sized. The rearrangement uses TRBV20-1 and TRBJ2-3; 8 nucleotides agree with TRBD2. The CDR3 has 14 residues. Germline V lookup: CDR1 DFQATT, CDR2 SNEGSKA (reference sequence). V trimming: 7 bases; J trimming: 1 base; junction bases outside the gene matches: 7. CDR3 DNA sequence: TGCAGTGTGTTGAGGCGGGGGGGCACAGATACGCAGTATTTT. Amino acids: CSVLRRGGTDTQYF.

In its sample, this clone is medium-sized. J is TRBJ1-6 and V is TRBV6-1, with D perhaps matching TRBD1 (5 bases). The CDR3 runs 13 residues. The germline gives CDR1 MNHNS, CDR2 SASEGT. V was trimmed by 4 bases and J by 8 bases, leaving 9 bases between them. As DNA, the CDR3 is TGTGCCAGCAGTGTCTTGGGGGATTCACCCCTCCACTTT. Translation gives CASSVLGDSPLHF.

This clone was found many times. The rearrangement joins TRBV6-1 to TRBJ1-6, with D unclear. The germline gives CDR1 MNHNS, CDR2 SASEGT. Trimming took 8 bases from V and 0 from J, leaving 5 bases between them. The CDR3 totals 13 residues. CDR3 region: CASESSYNSPLHF. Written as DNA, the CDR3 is TGTGCCAGCGAAAGCTCCTATAATTCACCCCTCCACTTT.

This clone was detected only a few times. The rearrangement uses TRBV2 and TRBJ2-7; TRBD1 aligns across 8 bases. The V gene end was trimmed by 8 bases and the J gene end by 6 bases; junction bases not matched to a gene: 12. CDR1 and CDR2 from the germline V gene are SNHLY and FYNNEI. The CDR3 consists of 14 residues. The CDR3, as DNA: TGTGCCAGCCTTTCAGGGGGCGCAATGGGCGAGCAGTACTTC. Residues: CASLSGGAMGEQYF.

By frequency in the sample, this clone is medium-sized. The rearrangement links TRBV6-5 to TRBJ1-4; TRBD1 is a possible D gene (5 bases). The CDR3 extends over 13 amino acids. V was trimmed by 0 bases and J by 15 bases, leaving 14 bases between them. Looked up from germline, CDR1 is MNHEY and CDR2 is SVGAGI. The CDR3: CASSYSPTESVFF. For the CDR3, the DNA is TGTGCCAGCAGTTACTCGCCGACAGAATCGGTGTTTTTT.

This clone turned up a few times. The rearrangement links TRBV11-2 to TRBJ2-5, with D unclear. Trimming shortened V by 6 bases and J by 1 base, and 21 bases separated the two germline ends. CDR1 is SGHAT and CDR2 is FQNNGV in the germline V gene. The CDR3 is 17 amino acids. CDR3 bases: TGTGCCAGCAGACGCGCTGGAGTCGGGCTTGTCCAAGAGACCCAGTACTTC. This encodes CASRRAGVGLVQETQYF. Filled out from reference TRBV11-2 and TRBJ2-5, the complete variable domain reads EAGVAQSPRYKIIEKRQSVAFWCNPISGHATLYWYQQILGQGPKLLIQFQNNGVVDDSQLPKDRFSAERLKGVDSTLKIQPAKLEDSAVYLCASRRAGVGLVQETQYFGPGTRLLVL.

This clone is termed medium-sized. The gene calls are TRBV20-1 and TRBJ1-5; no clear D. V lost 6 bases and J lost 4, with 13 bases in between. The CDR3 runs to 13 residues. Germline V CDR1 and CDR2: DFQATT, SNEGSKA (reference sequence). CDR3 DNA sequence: TGCAGTGCGACGAGCTCCCCAAATCAGCCCCAGCATTTT. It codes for CSATSSPNQPQHF.

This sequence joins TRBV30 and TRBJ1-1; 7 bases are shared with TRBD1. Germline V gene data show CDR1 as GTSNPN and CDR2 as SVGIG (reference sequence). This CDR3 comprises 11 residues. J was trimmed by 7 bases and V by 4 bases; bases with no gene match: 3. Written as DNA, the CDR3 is TGTGCCTGGACACAGGGGAATGAAGCTTTCTTT. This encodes CAWTQGNEAFF.

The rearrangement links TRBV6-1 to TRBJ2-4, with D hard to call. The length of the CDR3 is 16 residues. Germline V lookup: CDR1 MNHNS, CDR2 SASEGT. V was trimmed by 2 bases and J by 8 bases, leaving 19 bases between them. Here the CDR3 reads CASSERVSCDVDIQYF. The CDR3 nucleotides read TGTGCCAGCAGTGAAAGAGTTTCTTGCGATGTAGACATTCAGTACTTC.

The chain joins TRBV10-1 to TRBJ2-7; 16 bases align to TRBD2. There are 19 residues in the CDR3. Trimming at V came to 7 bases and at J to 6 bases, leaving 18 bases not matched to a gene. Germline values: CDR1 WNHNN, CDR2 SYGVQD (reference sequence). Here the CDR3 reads CASTNDPGTSGRALLEQYF. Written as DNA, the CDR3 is TGCGCCAGCACCAACGACCCGGGGACTAGCGGGAGGGCCCTCCTCGAGCAGTACTTC.

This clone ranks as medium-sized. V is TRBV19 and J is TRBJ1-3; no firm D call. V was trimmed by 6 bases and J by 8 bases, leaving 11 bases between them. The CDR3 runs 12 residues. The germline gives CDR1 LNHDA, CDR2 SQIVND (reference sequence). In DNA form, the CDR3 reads TGTGCCAGTAGCCTCACTGGTGACACCATATATTTT. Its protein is CASSLTGDTIYF.

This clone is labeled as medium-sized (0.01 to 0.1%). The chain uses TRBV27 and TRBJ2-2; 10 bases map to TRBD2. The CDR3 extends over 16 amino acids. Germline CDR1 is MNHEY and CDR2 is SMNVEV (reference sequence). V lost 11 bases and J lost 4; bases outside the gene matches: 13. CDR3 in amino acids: CASAPASGGSTGELFF. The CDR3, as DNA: TGTGCCTCGGCTCCAGCTAGCGGGGGAAGCACCGGGGAGCTGTTTTTT.

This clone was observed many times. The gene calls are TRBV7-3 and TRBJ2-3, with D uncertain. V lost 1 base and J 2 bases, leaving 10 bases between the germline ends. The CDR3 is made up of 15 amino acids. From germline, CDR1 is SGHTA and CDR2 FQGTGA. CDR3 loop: CASSLRWGYTDTQYF. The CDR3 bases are TGTGCCAGCAGCTTAAGGTGGGGTTACACAGATACGCAGTATTTT. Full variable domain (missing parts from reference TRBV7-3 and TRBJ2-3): GAGVSQTPSNKVTEKGKYVELRCDPISGHTALYWYRQSLGQGPEFLIYFQGTGAADDSGLPNDRFFAVRPEGSVSTLKIQRTERGDSAVYLCASSLRWGYTDTQYFGPGTRLTVL.

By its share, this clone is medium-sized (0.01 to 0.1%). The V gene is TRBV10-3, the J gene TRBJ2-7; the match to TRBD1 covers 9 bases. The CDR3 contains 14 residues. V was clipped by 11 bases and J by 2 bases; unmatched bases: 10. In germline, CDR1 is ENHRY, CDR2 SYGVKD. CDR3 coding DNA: TGTGCCGCCGCTTCCGGGACAGGGACCTACGAGCAGTACTTC. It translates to CAAASGTGTYEQYF.

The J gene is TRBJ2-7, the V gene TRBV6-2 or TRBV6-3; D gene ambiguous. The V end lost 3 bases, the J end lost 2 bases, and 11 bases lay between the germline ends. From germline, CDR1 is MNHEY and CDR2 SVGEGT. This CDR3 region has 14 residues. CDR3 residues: CASSYGGKTYEQYF. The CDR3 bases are TGTGCCAGCAGTTATGGTGGGAAAACCTACGAGCAGTACTTC.